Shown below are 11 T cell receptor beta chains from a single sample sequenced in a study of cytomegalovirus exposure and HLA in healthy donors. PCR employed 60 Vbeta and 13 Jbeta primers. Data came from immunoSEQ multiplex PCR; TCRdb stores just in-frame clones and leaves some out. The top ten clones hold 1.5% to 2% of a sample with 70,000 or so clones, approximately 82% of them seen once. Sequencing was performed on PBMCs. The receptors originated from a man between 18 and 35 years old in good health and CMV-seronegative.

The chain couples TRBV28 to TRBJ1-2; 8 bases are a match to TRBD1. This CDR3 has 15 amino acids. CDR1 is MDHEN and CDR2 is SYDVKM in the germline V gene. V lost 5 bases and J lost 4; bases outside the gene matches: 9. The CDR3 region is CASSRAGGFTYGYTF. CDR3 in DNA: TGTGCCAGCAGTCGGGCAGGGGGCTTTACCTATGGCTACACCTTC.

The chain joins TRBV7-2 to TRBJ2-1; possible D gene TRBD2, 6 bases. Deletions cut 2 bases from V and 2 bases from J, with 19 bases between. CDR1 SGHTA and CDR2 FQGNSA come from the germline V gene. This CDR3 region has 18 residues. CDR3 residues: CASSLLVSGGIPYNEQFF. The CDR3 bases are TGTGCCAGCAGCTTACTGGTGTCTGGCGGGATCCCCTACAATGAGCAGTTCTTC.

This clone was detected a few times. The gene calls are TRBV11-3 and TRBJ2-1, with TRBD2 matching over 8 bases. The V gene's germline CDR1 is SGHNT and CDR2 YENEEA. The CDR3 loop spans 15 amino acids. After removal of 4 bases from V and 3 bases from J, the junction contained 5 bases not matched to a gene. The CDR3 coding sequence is TGTGCCAGCAGCTCAAGCGGGAGTGTCTACAATGAGCAGTTCTTC. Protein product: CASSSSGSVYNEQFF.

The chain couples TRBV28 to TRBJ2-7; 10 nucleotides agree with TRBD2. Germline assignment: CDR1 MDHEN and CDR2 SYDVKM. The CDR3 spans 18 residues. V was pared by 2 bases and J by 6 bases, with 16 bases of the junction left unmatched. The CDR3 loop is CASSLRVSGRVCASEQYF. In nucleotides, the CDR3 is TGTGCCAGCAGTTTACGGGTGAGCGGGAGGGTGTGCGCAAGCGAGCAGTACTTC.

Here the CDR3 DNA reads TGTGCCAGCAGCATCGGGGGTAGGGTAGAAGAGACCCAGTACTTC. This sequence encodes CASSIGGRVEETQYF. The rearrangement uses TRBV28 and TRBJ2-5; possibly TRBD2 for D (6 bases). The CDR3 covers 15 residues. Trimming left V 6 bases short and J 3 bases short, with 17 bases between. Germline CDR1 and CDR2: MDHEN and SYDVKM.

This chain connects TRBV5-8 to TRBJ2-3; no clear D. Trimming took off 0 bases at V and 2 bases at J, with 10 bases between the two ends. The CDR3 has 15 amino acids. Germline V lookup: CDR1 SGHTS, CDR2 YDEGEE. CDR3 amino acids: CASSLGSRYTDTQYF. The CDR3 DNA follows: TGTGCCAGCAGCTTGGGTTCCAGATACACAGATACGCAGTATTTT. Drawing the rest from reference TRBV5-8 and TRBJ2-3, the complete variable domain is EAGVTQSPTHLIKTRGQQATLRCSPISGHTSVYWYQQALGLGLQFLLWYDEGEERNRGNFPPRFSGRQFPNYSSELNVNALELEDSALYLCASSLGSRYTDTQYFGPGTRLTVL.

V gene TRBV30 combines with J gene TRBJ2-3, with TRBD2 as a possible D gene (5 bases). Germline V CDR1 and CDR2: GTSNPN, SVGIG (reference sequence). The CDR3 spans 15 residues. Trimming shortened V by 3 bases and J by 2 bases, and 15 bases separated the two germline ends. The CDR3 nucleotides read TGTGCCTGGAGCCCCACGGGGTCCCACACAGATACGCAGTATTTT. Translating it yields CAWSPTGSHTDTQYF. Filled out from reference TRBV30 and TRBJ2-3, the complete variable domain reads SQTIHQWPATLVQPVGSPLSLECTVEGTSNPNLYWYRQAAGRGLQLLFYSVGIGQISSEVPQNLSASRPQDRQFILSSKKLLLSDSGFYLCAWSPTGSHTDTQYFGPGTRLTVL.

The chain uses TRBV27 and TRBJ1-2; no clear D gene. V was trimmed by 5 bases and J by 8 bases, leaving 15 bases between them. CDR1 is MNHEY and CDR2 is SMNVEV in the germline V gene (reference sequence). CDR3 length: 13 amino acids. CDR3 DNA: TGTGCCAGCAGTCCAAGTTGGGTTAGCGGCTACACCTTC. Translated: CASSPSWVSGYTF.

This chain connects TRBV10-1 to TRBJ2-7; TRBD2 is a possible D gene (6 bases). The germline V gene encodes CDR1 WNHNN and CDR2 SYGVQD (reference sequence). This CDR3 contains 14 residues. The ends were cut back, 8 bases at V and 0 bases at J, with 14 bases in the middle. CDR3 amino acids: CASGGLTNSYEQYF. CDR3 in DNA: TGCGCCAGCGGGGGACTCACCAACTCCTACGAGCAGTACTTC.

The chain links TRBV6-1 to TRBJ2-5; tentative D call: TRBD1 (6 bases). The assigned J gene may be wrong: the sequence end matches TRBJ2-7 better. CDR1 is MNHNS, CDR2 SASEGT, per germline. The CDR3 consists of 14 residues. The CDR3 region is CASSTKGHSYEQYF. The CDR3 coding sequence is TGTGCCAGCAGTACCAAGGGACACTCCTACGAGCAGTACTTC.

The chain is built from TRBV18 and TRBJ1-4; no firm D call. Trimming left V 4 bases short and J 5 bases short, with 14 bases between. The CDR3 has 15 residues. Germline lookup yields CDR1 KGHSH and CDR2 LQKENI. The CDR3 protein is CASSLQTGQNEKLFF. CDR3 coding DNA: TGTGCCAGCTCACTTCAAACGGGTCAAAATGAAAAACTGTTTTTT.